These 17 T cell receptor beta chains were sequenced from one sample in a study of identifying expanded T cells in peripheral blood. Libraries were prepared by immunoSEQ multiplex PCR; TCRdb keeps only in-frame clonotypes and omits some of them. The top ten hold around 2.7% of the sample, which has around 85,000 clones, over 75% seen once. The specimen was blood. Receptor source: a person aged 18 to 69 in good health.

This clone was observed a single time. The CDR3 protein is CASSLVYWASGGNEQFF. DNA of the CDR3: TGTGCCAGCAGCTTAGTTTATTGGGCTAGCGGGGGCAATGAGCAGTTCTTC. The chain carries TRBV11-2 and TRBJ2-1; 10 nucleotides match TRBD2. The germline gives CDR1 SGHAT, CDR2 FQNNGV. This CDR3 is built from 17 residues. V was pared by 1 base and J by 6 bases, with 9 bases of the junction left unmatched. The variable domain in full, with the rest retrieved from reference TRBV11-2 and TRBJ2-1, is EAGVAQSPRYKIIEKRQSVAFWCNPISGHATLYWYQQILGQGPKLLIQFQNNGVVDDSQLPKDRFSAERLKGVDSTLKIQPAKLEDSAVYLCASSLVYWASGGNEQFFGPGTRLTVL.

The chain uses TRBV5-1 and TRBJ2-5; D possibly corresponds to TRBD2 (6 bases). The CDR3 has 14 residues. Trimming left V 0 bases short and J 5 bases short, with 11 bases between. The germline CDR1 and CDR2 sequences are SGHRS and YFSETQ. The CDR3 sequence: CASSLGGGLETQYF. In DNA, the CDR3 is TGCGCCAGCAGCTTGGGGGGAGGCCTGGAGACCCAGTACTTC.

The chain recombines TRBV5-4 with TRBJ2-5; weak D call: TRBD1 (6 bases). The ends were cut back, 1 base at V and 4 bases at J, with 11 bases in the middle. Germline CDR1 SGHNT, CDR2 YYREEE (reference sequence). CDR3 length: 14 amino acids. The CDR3 protein is CASSLTGMVETQYF. The CDR3 DNA reads TGTGCCAGCAGCTTGACAGGGATGGTAGAGACCCAGTACTTC. Complete variable domain (other parts from reference TRBV5-4 and TRBJ2-5): ETGVTQSPTHLIKTRGQQVTLRCSSQSGHNTVSWYQQALGQGPQFIFQYYREEENGRGNFPPRFSGLQFPNYSSELNVNALELDDSALYLCASSLTGMVETQYFGPGTRLLVL.

The chain employs TRBV6-4 and TRBJ1-1, with D tentatively TRBD1 (6 bases). This CDR3 comprises 13 residues. Germline values: CDR1 MRHNA, CDR2 SNTAGT. Between the trimmed V and J ends, which lost 8 bases and 1 base, there was a span of 11 bases. The DNA for the CDR3 is TGTGCCAGCTCTCGGACAGAGAACACTGAAGCTTTCTTT. It encodes CASSRTENTEAFF.

This clone occurred once. J is TRBJ2-7 and V is TRBV11-1, with TRBD2 matching 14 bases. The V and J ends lost 5 bases and 2 bases, in that order; junction bases with no gene match: 5. The CDR3 sequence is 16 residues long. Germline V gives CDR1 SGHAT, CDR2 FQDESV (reference sequence). The CDR3 nucleotides are TGTGCCAGCAGCCTGGGGACTAGCGGGAGTACCTACGAGCAGTACTTC. It yields the protein CASSLGTSGSTYEQYF. The full variable domain, in which reference TRBV11-1 and TRBJ2-7 provide the parts outside the CDR3, is EAEVAQSPRYKITEKSQAVAFWCDPISGHATLYWYRQILGQGPELLVQFQDESVVDDSQLPKDRFSAERLKGVDSTLKIQPAELGDSAMYLCASSLGTSGSTYEQYFGPGTRLTVT.

The chain couples TRBV14 to TRBJ1-3; 10 positions agree with TRBD1. The J segment lost 0 bases and the V segment lost 4 bases, leaving 6 bases of the junction unmatched. Germline CDR1 is SGHDN and CDR2 is FVKESK. The length of the CDR3 is 17 residues. CDR3 in DNA: TGTGCCAGCAGCCTCCGGGACAGGGGTCTCTCTGGAAACACCATATATTTT. This sequence encodes CASSLRDRGLSGNTIYF.

This clone has only one observation. The J gene is TRBJ2-7, the V gene TRBV12-5; perhaps TRBD1 as D (5 bases). This CDR3 is built from 12 residues. V gave up 6 bases and J gave up 3 bases, with 9 bases separating them. The germline gives CDR1 LGHNT, CDR2 FRNRAP. CDR3 nucleotides: TGTGCTAGTGGCATGACAGTCTACGAGCAGTACTTC. This gives the protein CASGMTVYEQYF. The whole variable domain, remainder taken from reference TRBV12-5 and TRBJ2-7, is DARVTQTPRHKVTEMGQEVTMRCQPILGHNTVFWYRQTMMQGLELLAYFRNRAPLDDSGMPKDRFSAEMPDATLATLKIQPSEPRDSAVYFCASGMTVYEQYFGPGTRLTVT.

The chain employs TRBV10-3 and TRBJ2-7; D not resolved. V lost 6 bases to trimming and J lost 1 base, with 4 bases between them. The germline V gene has CDR1 ENHRY and CDR2 SYGVKD. This CDR3 has 11 residues. CDR3 amino acids: CAIRQSYEQYF. CDR3 coding DNA: TGTGCCATCAGACAGTCCTACGAGCAGTACTTC.

The rearrangement uses TRBV4-3 and TRBJ1-4; tentatively, D is TRBD1 (6 bases). CDR3 length: 14 residues. Deletions cut 4 bases from V and 2 bases from J, with 8 bases between. Germline CDR1 is LGHNA and CDR2 is YSLEER. CDR3 residues: CASSPDRTNEKLFF. CDR3 nucleotide sequence: TGCGCCAGCAGCCCCGACAGGACTAATGAAAAACTGTTTTTT.

The gene calls are TRBV7-2 and TRBJ1-1; 11 bases align to TRBD1. Germline lookup yields CDR1 SGHTA and CDR2 FQGNSA. V shed 3 bases and J 6 bases; nucleotides not matched to a gene: 0. This CDR3 comprises 13 residues. The CDR3 DNA reads TGTGCCAGCAGCTTGGGACAGGGGGCTGAAGCTTTCTTT. It yields the protein CASSLGQGAEAFF.

Regarding this clone: The sample contains more than one DNA sequence encoding this CDR3. The V and J genes are TRBV7-6 and TRBJ1-1; D is ambiguous. Per the germline V gene, CDR1 is SGHVS and CDR2 is FNYEAQ. CDR3 size: 14 residues. Deletions cut 1 base from V and 1 base from J, with 7 bases between. The CDR3 sequence: CASSLGRGNTEAFF. Written as DNA, the CDR3 is TGTGCCAGCAGCTTAGGTCGAGGGAACACTGAAGCTTTCTTT.

This clone showed up just once. The chain carries TRBV15 and TRBJ2-2, with D perhaps given as TRBD1 or TRBD2 (6 bases each). Trimming shortened V by 1 base and J by 5 bases, and 11 bases separated the two germline ends. This CDR3 region has 15 residues. From germline, CDR1 is LNHNV and CDR2 YYDKDF (reference sequence). The CDR3 loop reads CATSRVGGSTGELFF. The CDR3, as DNA: TGTGCCACCAGCAGAGTAGGGGGGTCAACCGGGGAGCTGTTTTTT.

The V and J genes are TRBV28 and TRBJ2-3; unclear D gene. This CDR3 comprises 17 residues. Per germline, CDR1 MDHEN and CDR2 SYDVKM. Trimming left V 5 bases short and J 0 bases short, with 18 bases between. This CDR3 reads CASSTRTRRTSTDTQYF. The CDR3 bases are TGTGCCAGCAGTACCCGAACGAGGAGAACTAGCACAGATACGCAGTATTTT.

The chain combines TRBV5-5 with TRBJ1-2; D is unclear. Germline V gene lookup returns CDR1 SGHKS and CDR2 YYEKEE (reference sequence). The V and J ends lost 3 bases and 8 bases respectively, with 20 bases between them. The CDR3 covers 15 residues. DNA for the CDR3: TGTGCCAGCAGCTCCGGGCCCCCGGAAGCCGACGGCTACACCTTC. It codes for CASSSGPPEADGYTF.

The chain links TRBV7-9 to TRBJ2-7; 11 positions agree with TRBD2. The CDR3 extends over 16 amino acids. V shed 5 bases, J shed 0 bases, and the junction held 6 bases outside the gene matches. Germline V CDR1 and CDR2: SEHNR, FQNEAQ (reference sequence). The CDR3 DNA follows: TGTGCCAGCAGCCCACTAGCGGGAGTTAGCTCCTACGAGCAGTACTTC. Its protein product is CASSPLAGVSSYEQYF.

CDR3 in DNA: TGTGCCAGCGGGCGCGACAGGGAAACAGATACGCAGTATTTT. It codes for CASGRDRETDTQYF. The genes are TRBV2 and TRBJ2-3, with 7 positions matching TRBD1. Trimming took 8 bases from V and 3 from J; bases not matched to a gene: 8. CDR1 and CDR2 from the germline V gene are SNHLY and FYNNEI. The CDR3 covers 14 residues.

This clone was seen only once. The DNA for the CDR3 is TGCGCCAGCAGTCGGGACAGAGAGACCCAGTACTTC. This codes for CASSRDRETQYF. The J gene is TRBJ2-5, the V gene TRBV5-1; 7 positions agree with TRBD1. Per germline, CDR1 SGHRS and CDR2 YFSETQ. V shed 5 bases and J 4 bases; nucleotides not matched to a gene: 2. The CDR3 is 12 residues long.